Each of the 5 T cell receptor beta chains below was sequenced from the same sample in a study of cytotoxic CD8 clonotypes in ibrutinib-treated CLL. Sequenced by immunoSEQ multiplex PCR; TCRdb stores in-frame clones only, minus some. The sample holds 60,000 to 65,000 clones, 45% to 60% seen once. The specimen comprised PBMCs, sampled after 12 months of ibrutinib treatment. These receptors were collected from a human donor with chronic lymphocytic leukemia.

The chain is built from TRBV7-2 and TRBJ2-7; no firm D call. This CDR3 comprises 14 residues. The germline V gene has CDR1 SGHTA and CDR2 FQGNSA. Trimming removed 5 bases from V and 9 bases from J, with 20 bases in between. CDR3 region: CASSLGPSRLSQYF. Written as DNA, the CDR3 is TGTGCCAGCAGCCTCGGACCATCCCGGTTGTCGCAGTACTTC.

The table lists this clone with a count of one. V is TRBV14 and J is TRBJ2-7; 7 positions agree with TRBD2. The CDR3 runs to 14 residues. The V gene end was trimmed by 4 bases and the J gene end by 6 bases; junction bases not matched to a gene: 9. CDR1 is SGHDN, CDR2 FVKESK, per germline. The DNA for the CDR3 is TGTGCCAGCAGCCCTAGCGGCCCAACGGGCGAGCAGTACTTC. Residues: CASSPSGPTGEQYF.

The chain employs TRBV7-9 and TRBJ2-1; 8 bases map to TRBD1. The V segment lost 6 bases and the J segment 5 bases; nucleotides outside the gene matches: 12. Looked up from germline, CDR1 is SEHNR and CDR2 is FQNEAQ (reference sequence). CDR3 length: 16 amino acids. CDR3 sequence (DNA): TGTGCCAGCAGATATCAGGGGGCAGGGGGAAACAATGAGCAGTTCTTC. This codes for CASRYQGAGGNNEQFF.

In its sample, this clone was seen many times. The chain couples TRBV6-1 to TRBJ1-5; TRBD1 aligns across 10 bases. This CDR3 comprises 15 residues. Germline-derived CDR1 and CDR2 are MNHNS and SASEGT. With 6 bases clipped from V and 5 bases from J, the junction kept 7 bases outside the gene matches. The CDR3 loop reads CASSWTGGDDQPQHF. CDR3 in DNA: TGTGCCAGCAGCTGGACAGGGGGTGATGATCAGCCCCAGCATTTT.

This clone was observed a handful of times. The genes are TRBV6-5 and TRBJ2-2; D is undetermined. CDR1 and CDR2 (germline): MNHEY, SVGAGI. Trimming removed 0 bases from V and 4 bases from J, with 12 bases in between. There are 16 residues in the CDR3. CDR3 residues: CASSYSLGMATGELFF. The CDR3 DNA is TGTGCCAGCAGTTACTCTCTGGGTATGGCCACCGGGGAGCTGTTTTTT.